This TCR beta chain was profiled in a study of T cell repertoires in cytomegalovirus infection. The overall study: Indications came from public TCR beta signatures; they pointed to CMV infection and to a matching HLA type. Findings of the study overall: The study found HLA-C-restricted CMV-specific TCR beta clonotypes dominating the ex vivo response.

TCRdb passed the reads through MiXCR, listing each CDR3 protein once. The sample comprises approximately 130,000 distinct CDR3 sequences, roughly 9% of which are singletons, and roughly 9.1% rests with the top ten. V shed 2 bases, J shed 0 bases, and the junction held 15 bases outside the gene matches. CDR1 and CDR2 (germline): DFQATT, SNEGSKA (reference sequence). The CDR3 extends over 18 amino acids. This clonotype was seen ten or more times. Its antigen is undetermined. This sequence joins TRBV20-1 and TRBJ2-7, with 8 bases fitting TRBD2. Sequencing input: PBMCs. The TCR was taken from a human donor in good health (CMV status not recorded). Some clones in this sample may be carry-over from other donors' samples. As DNA, the CDR3 is TGCAGTGCTAGAAGTGGGAGTGGGGCTACTAGCGGCTCCTACGAGCAGTACTTC. As protein: CSARSGSGATSGSYEQYF.